The rows below give T cell receptor beta chains drawn from one sample of a study of human T cells and chemical hapten exposure. TCRdb passed the RACE reads through MiXCR, listing each CDR3 protein once. The top ten hold 2% to 2.5% of the sample, which has more than 100,000 distinct CDR3 sequences, about 11% seen once. Here the sequenced sample was whole blood, taken in connection with sensitization to the hapten diphenylcyclopropenone (DPC). Receptors originate from a woman aged 45-65 years with alopecia areata. Some clones in this sample may be carry-over from other donors' samples. The CDR3 runs from the conserved cysteine through the conserved F or W. D genes are given only for firm matches. Expanded clones are given a class, and other clones once, few, many or no size at all.

cdr3_aa cdr3_nt v_call d_call j_call cdr3_length clone_size
CASSPSGGLAGLLGTDTQYF TGTGCCAGCAGCCCCTCAGGGGGGCTAGCGGGGTTGTTGGGCACAGATACGCAGTATTTT TRBV12-3/TRBV12-4 TRBD2 TRBJ2-3 20 many
CASSLSQAATNSPLHF TGTGCCAGCAGTTTATCCCAGGCGGCGACTAATTCACCCCTCCACTTT TRBV28 . TRBJ1-6 16 many
CASSLAGLTYNEQFF TGTGCCAGCAGCTTAGCGGGACTGACCTACAATGAGCAGTTCTTC TRBV7-2 . TRBJ2-1 15 many
CASTLTGGYTF TGTGCCAGCACCCTGACAGGGGGCTACACCTTC TRBV12-3/TRBV12-4 TRBD1 TRBJ1-2 11 .
CASSGTGPYQPQHF TGTGCCAGCAGCGGGACAGGGCCTTATCAGCCCCAGCATTTT TRBV6-1 TRBD1 TRBJ1-5 14 few
CASILSGSSIGEQFF TGTGCCAGCATCCTTAGCGGGAGCAGTATCGGTGAGCAGTTCTTC TRBV28 TRBD2 TRBJ2-1 15 few
CASSFRASGSRRSYNEQFF TGTGCCAGCAGTTTTAGGGCTAGCGGGAGTAGGAGGTCCTACAATGAGCAGTTCTTC TRBV12-3/TRBV12-4 TRBD2 TRBJ2-1 19 .
CASSLARERVYEQYF TGTGCCAGCAGCTTAGCGCGGGAGAGGGTCTACGAGCAGTACTTC TRBV13 TRBD2 TRBJ2-7 15 .
CASNNSPLHF TGCGCCAGCAATAATTCACCCCTCCACTTT TRBV5-1 . TRBJ1-6 10 .
CATHPSGGTDTQYF TGTGCCACCCACCCTAGCGGGGGCACAGATACGCAGTATTTT TRBV6-5 TRBD2 TRBJ2-3 14 few
CASSLSANQQETQYF TGTGCCAGCAGTTTATCTGCAAACCAACAAGAGACCCAGTACTTC TRBV27 . TRBJ2-5 15 few
CASSPGFYNEQFF TGTGCCAGCAGTCCAGGATTCTACAATGAGCAGTTCTTC TRBV12-3/TRBV12-4 . TRBJ2-1 13 few
CASSSLTGETRTDTQYF TGCGCCAGCAGCTCACTGACAGGGGAAACCCGCACAGATACGCAGTATTTT TRBV5-1 TRBD1 TRBJ2-3 17 many
CASSLDSTNEKLFF TGTGCCAGCAGCTTAGACAGCACTAATGAAAAACTGTTTTTT TRBV7-2 . TRBJ1-4 14 few
CASSLEARTNTEAFF TGCGCCAGCAGCTTGGAGGCCCGAACCAACACTGAAGCTTTCTTT TRBV5-1 . TRBJ1-1 15 few
CASSDQGQGAIGELFF TGTGCCAGCAGTGATCAGGGACAGGGGGCGATTGGGGAGCTGTTTTTT TRBV9 TRBD1 TRBJ2-2 16 .
CSVETSGNNEQFF TGCAGCGTTGAGACTAGCGGGAACAATGAGCAGTTCTTC TRBV29-1 TRBD2 TRBJ2-1 13 .
CASSPLGAGNTEAFF TGTGCCAGCTCACCATTGGGGGCAGGGAACACTGAAGCTTTCTTT TRBV18 . TRBJ1-1 15 .
CAIKDVGALHF TGTGCCATCAAGGACGTAGGGGCCCTCCACTTT TRBV10-3 . TRBJ1-6 11 .
CASSLSGQGNSPLHF TGTGCCAGCAGCTTATCGGGTCAGGGTAATTCACCCCTCCACTTT TRBV7-2 . TRBJ1-6 15 .
CSVEGIRSSTDTQYF TGCAGCGTTGAAGGAATCCGTTCAAGCACAGATACGCAGTATTTT TRBV29-1 . TRBJ2-3 15 few
CSVAAQANQPQHF TGCAGCGTTGCTGCGCAGGCTAATCAGCCCCAGCATTTT TRBV29-1 . TRBJ1-5 13 few
CASSPGQGSNTGELFF TGTGCCAGCAGTCCCGGACAGGGTTCGAACACCGGGGAGCTGTTTTTT TRBV12-3/TRBV12-4 TRBD1 TRBJ2-2 16 few
CASSQDPGGQRAEQFF TGTGCCAGCAGCCAAGACCCCGGTGGACAGAGGGCCGAGCAGTTCTTC TRBV14 . TRBJ2-1 16 few
CASSFGRGNGF . TRBV13 . TRBJ2-7 11 many
CASSVEPGILSSYEQYF TGTGCCAGCAGCGTAGAGCCAGGGATCCTAAGCTCCTACGAGCAGTACTTC TRBV9 . TRBJ2-7 17 .
CASSLELAGLYEQYF TGCGCCAGCAGCTTGGAATTAGCGGGGTTATACGAGCAGTACTTC TRBV5-1 TRBD2 TRBJ2-7 15 .
CSVGEGRLNTEAFF TGCAGCGTTGGCGAGGGCAGGCTGAACACTGAAGCTTTCTTT TRBV29-1 . TRBJ1-1 14 .
CASSFDSGAQETQYF TGTGCCAGCAGTTTTGATAGCGGGGCGCAAGAGACCCAGTACTTC TRBV27 TRBD2 TRBJ2-5 15 few
CASSDQQTRITDTQYF TGTGCCAGCAGCGATCAACAGACACGGATCACAGATACGCAGTATTTT TRBV6-2/TRBV6-3 . TRBJ2-3 16 .
CASSPSSGQVSTDTQYF TGTGCCAGCTCCCCATCGTCGGGACAGGTTAGCACAGATACGCAGTATTTT TRBV18 TRBD1 TRBJ2-3 17 .
CASSLGAGPTGELFF TGTGCCAGCAGCTTAGGGGCGGGGCCCACCGGGGAGCTGTTTTTT TRBV7-6 . TRBJ2-2 15 .
CASSFVAESTDTQYF TGTGCCAGCAGTTTTGTAGCGGAGAGCACAGATACGCAGTATTTT TRBV28 . TRBJ2-3 15 many
CASGEAEAFF TGTGCCAGCGGAGAGGCTGAAGCTTTCTTT TRBV28 . TRBJ1-1 10 .
CSARVGVYNSPLHF TGCAGTGCTAGAGTTGGGGTTTATAATTCACCCCTCCACTTT TRBV20-1 . TRBJ1-6 14 many